This TCR beta chain came from a study of blood T cell repertoires in COVID-19. Germline CDR1 and CDR2: LNHNV and YYDKDF (reference sequence). This CDR3 spans 15 amino acids. V was cut by 1 base and J by 6 bases, with 13 bases left in between. The sample holds a few counts of this clone. The participants were between about 18 and 100 years old and came from under 25 US areas. In Cohort 3, a recovered donor had either two negative PCRs, clearance, or symptom resolution. Repertoires were generated with immunoSEQ multiplex PCR, while TCRdb's copy carries only in-frame clones and drops some. This table has around 300,000 clones, 88% appearing once.

The J gene is TRBJ2-1, the V gene TRBV15, with a possible D match to TRBD1 (6 bases). The TCR sequence derives from a woman in her 30s who had recovered from COVID-19. The sequencing input was PBMCs or T cells enriched from blood (not recorded which). The CDR3 sequence is CATSRVQGSPNEQFF. The CDR3, as DNA: TGTGCCACCAGCAGAGTCCAGGGGTCCCCCAATGAGCAGTTCTTC. Full variable domain (outside the CDR3, taken from reference TRBV15 and TRBJ2-1): DAMVIQNPRYQVTQFGKPVTLSCSQTLNHNVMYWYQQKSSQAPKLLFHYYDKDFNNEADTPDNFQSRRPNTSFCFLDIRSPGLGDTAMYLCATSRVQGSPNEQFFGPGTRLTVL.